What follows are 15 T cell receptor beta chains derived from one specimen sequenced in a study of T cell changes during pregnancy in multiple sclerosis. TCRdb keeps only in-frame clones here, not all; method: immunoSEQ multiplex PCR. The sample holds roughly 36,000 clones, roughly 93% seen once. The specimen comprised peripheral blood, sampled in the second trimester of pregnancy. Source of these receptors: a female donor in good health, enrolled as a control in a pregnancy study.

In nucleotides, the CDR3 is TGCAGCGTTGACGGGAGCGGGGGAAGCTCCTACGAGCAGTACTTC. This encodes CSVDGSGGSSYEQYF. The V call is TRBV29-1, the J call TRBJ2-7, with 8 bases fitting TRBD2. The CDR3 is 15 amino acids. V shed 3 bases, J shed 0 bases, and the junction held 7 bases outside the gene matches. CDR1 SQVTM and CDR2 ANQGSEA come from the germline V gene.

A word on this clone: The junction departs from the called germline gene at one end, perhaps through a read error. The gene calls are TRBV7-2 and TRBJ2-3; a possible D gene is TRBD2 (6 bases). This CDR3 is 15 amino acids long. The germline V gene encodes CDR1 SGHTA and CDR2 FQGNSA. CDR3 nucleotides: TGTGCCAGCACCTTACCCGGGGGTAGCACAGATACGCAGTATTTT. It yields the protein CASTLPGGSTDTQYF.

The chain links TRBV19 to TRBJ2-4; a weak D match, TRBD1 (6 bases). Trimming removed 3 bases at V and 8 bases at J, with 8 bases between. CDR1 and CDR2 from the germline V gene are LNHDA and SQIVND (reference sequence). This CDR3 has 12 amino acids. This CDR3 reads CASSIRGDIQYF. CDR3 nucleotides: TGTGCCAGTAGTATCAGGGGTGACATTCAGTACTTC.

V usage is TRBV6-5 and J usage is TRBJ2-7; TRBD2 matches 8 bases. Germline V gives CDR1 MNHEY, CDR2 SVGAGI. CDR3 length: 16 residues. V was clipped by 0 bases and J by 1 base; unmatched bases: 5. CDR3 amino acids: CASSYSTGGRSYEQYF. The CDR3 DNA is TGTGCCAGCAGTTACTCGACGGGCGGGAGGTCCTACGAGCAGTACTTC.

This clone is deemed medium-sized (0.01 to 0.1%). Distinct nucleotide sequences in the sample also encode this CDR3. The chain couples TRBV6-5 to TRBJ2-7; 11 bases map to TRBD2. The V and J ends lost 6 bases and 0 bases, in that order; junction bases with no gene match: 4. This CDR3 is built from 15 residues. Germline CDR1 is MNHEY and CDR2 is SVGAGI. CDR3 in amino acids: CASSTTSGSSYEQYF. The DNA for the CDR3 is TGTGCCAGCAGCACCACTAGCGGGAGCTCCTACGAGCAGTACTTC.

V is TRBV27 and J is TRBJ2-3; 11 nucleotides align to TRBD1. The CDR3 is 14 amino acids. Germline loops: CDR1 MNHEY, CDR2 SMNVEV (reference sequence). The V and J ends lost 4 bases and 4 bases, in that order; junction bases with no gene match: 1. CDR3: CASSWTGGADTQYF. The CDR3 DNA reads as TGTGCCAGCAGTTGGACAGGGGGCGCAGATACGCAGTATTTT.

The chain is built from TRBV7-3 and TRBJ2-3; 13 bases match TRBD2. From germline, CDR1 is SGHTA and CDR2 FQGTGA. V lost 5 bases to trimming and J lost 4 bases; unmatched junction nucleotides: 3. The CDR3 covers 15 residues. The CDR3 sequence: CASSLLAGGPDTQYF. DNA of the CDR3: TGTGCCAGCAGCCTACTAGCGGGGGGGCCAGATACGCAGTATTTT.

V and J are TRBV7-3 and TRBJ2-5, with 8 bases matching TRBD1. In germline, CDR1 is SGHTA, CDR2 FQGTGA. With V trimmed by 4 bases and J by 2 bases, 3 bases remained unmatched. This CDR3 has 14 residues. DNA for the CDR3: TGTGCCAGCAGCTCAGGGGGCGGGCAAGAGACCCAGTACTTC. This sequence encodes CASSSGGGQETQYF.

This clone came up once. V is TRBV5-6 and J is TRBJ2-1, with 8 bases fitting TRBD2. V lost 4 bases, J lost 6 bases, and 9 bases stayed unmatched. The V gene's germline CDR1 is SGHDT and CDR2 YYEEEE. CDR3 length equals 15 residues. The CDR3 DNA is TGTGCCAGCAGCGGGGCGGGAGGATTAGGCAATGAGCAGTTCTTC. This encodes CASSGAGGLGNEQFF.

A note on this clone: This CDR3 is missing its conserved last phenylalanine or tryptophan, likely due to a read error. It is unclear where the CDR3 begins or ends on the DNA, so no DNA is shown, and the CDR3 is as TCRdb lists it. The chain has TRBV2 and TRBJ2-7; the table's D call, TRBD2, was not checked against the DNA. The CDR3 has 12 residues if both end residues are counted. Per germline, CDR1 SNHLY and CDR2 FYNNEI. This CDR3 is CASSLKVAEPRI.

This clone appeared once. The gene calls are TRBV28 and TRBJ1-2; D remains unclear. The V end was cut by 8 bases, the J end by 4 bases, with 26 bases between. The CDR3 spans 17 residues. The germline V gene encodes CDR1 MDHEN and CDR2 SYDVKM. CDR3 sequence reads: CASRPPAGSGYGYGYTF. CDR3 DNA sequence: TGTGCCAGCCGCCCCCCGGCGGGGTCAGGTTATGGCTATGGCTACACCTTC.

This rearrangement joins TRBV5-6 to TRBJ1-6; D is undetermined. Germline V CDR1 and CDR2: SGHDT, YYEEEE. The CDR3 loop spans 14 amino acids. The germline V and J ends were trimmed by 0 bases and 5 bases, with 6 bases remaining between them. CDR3 sequence: CASSLDGNNSPLHF. As DNA, the CDR3 is TGTGCCAGCAGCTTGGACGGTAATAATTCACCCCTCCACTTT.

The J gene is TRBJ2-1, the V gene TRBV7-3, with TRBD2 matching 9 bases. V dropped 1 base and J dropped 0; count of bases not matched to a gene: 4. The CDR3 consists of 17 residues. CDR1 SGHTA and CDR2 FQGTGA come from the germline V gene. CDR3 amino acids: CASSLRAGGDSYNEQFF. In DNA, the CDR3 is TGTGCCAGCAGCTTAAGAGCGGGGGGCGACTCCTACAATGAGCAGTTCTTC. Full variable domain (missing parts from reference TRBV7-3 and TRBJ2-1): GAGVSQTPSNKVTEKGKYVELRCDPISGHTALYWYRQSLGQGPEFLIYFQGTGAADDSGLPNDRFFAVRPEGSVSTLKIQRTERGDSAVYLCASSLRAGGDSYNEQFFGPGTRLTVL.

The gene calls are TRBV5-6 and TRBJ1-1, with 7 nucleotides matching TRBD1. The CDR3 has 17 residues. The germline V gene has CDR1 SGHDT and CDR2 YYEEEE. J was trimmed by 0 bases and V by 1 base; bases with no gene match: 9. The CDR3 region is CASSLLKGAILNTEAFF. The CDR3, as DNA: TGTGCCAGCAGCTTGCTAAAGGGGGCGATCCTGAACACTGAAGCTTTCTTT.

The chain employs TRBV6-4 and TRBJ2-1; 9 bases match TRBD2. The ends lost 6 bases at V and 6 bases at J; junction bases unmatched: 12. This CDR3 spans 16 amino acids. Germline lookup yields CDR1 MRHNA and CDR2 SNTAGT. This CDR3 is CASSQAGGLISNEQFF. CDR3 DNA sequence: TGTGCCAGCAGCCAGGCGGGGGGGCTAATATCCAATGAGCAGTTCTTC.